The 19 T cell receptor beta chains presented below share a single source sample, sequenced in a study of tissue T cells after allogeneic stem cell transplantation. Clones were read by immunoSEQ multiplex PCR, and TCRdb kept only the in-frame ones, dropping some. The sample gives roughly 42,000 clones, around nine tenths of which show up once; around 3.8% is in the top ten. Sequencing was performed on blood, taken before transplantation. All receptors derive from a woman aged 35 to 75 who later had graft-versus-host disease after an allogeneic stem cell transplant.

The chain joins TRBV19 to TRBJ2-1; 10 nucleotides agree with TRBD1. Germline CDR1 is LNHDA and CDR2 is SQIVND (reference sequence). The CDR3 contains 15 residues. Germline trimming cut 5 bases from V and 1 base from J; bases unmatched to any gene: 2. The CDR3 DNA is TGTGCCAGTAGTTTGGACAGGGGGTCCTACAATGAGCAGTTCTTC. Amino acids: CASSLDRGSYNEQFF. Based on the CDR3 plus reference TRBV19 and TRBJ2-1, the full variable domain is DGGITQSPKYLFRKEGQNVTLSCEQNLNHDAMYWYRQDPGQGLRLIYYSQIVNDFQKGDIAEGYSVSREKKESFPLTVTSAQKNPTAFYLCASSLDRGSYNEQFFGPGTRLTVL.

The J gene is TRBJ2-7, the V gene TRBV19, with D maybe TRBD2 (6 bases). The germline gives CDR1 LNHDA, CDR2 SQIVND (reference sequence). V dropped 6 bases and J dropped 2 bases, with 14 bases sitting between them. The CDR3 runs 14 residues. CDR3 region: CASRPFAGTYEQYF. In DNA, the CDR3 is TGTGCCAGTAGACCGTTCGCGGGAACCTACGAGCAGTACTTC.

This sequence joins TRBV2 and TRBJ1-1; D unresolved. Deletions cut 7 bases from V and 5 bases from J, with 14 bases between. This CDR3 contains 13 residues. Germline CDR1 is SNHLY and CDR2 is FYNNEI. Here the CDR3 DNA reads TGTGCCAGCACCCCGTGGGGATATACTGAAGCTTTCTTT. It is translated as CASTPWGYTEAFF.

The chain is built from TRBV6-5 and TRBJ1-3; D is unresolved. This CDR3 is 15 amino acids long. Trimming left V 6 bases short and J 0 bases short, with 12 bases between. Germline loops: CDR1 MNHEY, CDR2 SVGAGI. For the CDR3, the DNA is TGTGCCAGCAGGTTCAGACACCTCTCTGGAAACACCATATATTTT. Encoded protein: CASRFRHLSGNTIYF.

The chain has TRBV27 and TRBJ2-7; no definite D call. V was cut by 3 bases and J by 4 bases, with 13 bases left in between. This CDR3 spans 14 amino acids. The V gene's germline CDR1 is MNHEY and CDR2 SMNVEV (reference sequence). This chain's CDR3 is CASSLLSPRYEQYF. The CDR3 coding sequence is TGTGCCAGCAGTTTGCTCTCGCCCAGGTACGAGCAGTACTTC.

This chain joins TRBV28 and TRBJ2-3, with a tentative D call TRBD2 (6 bases). Germline V gene lookup returns CDR1 MDHEN and CDR2 SYDVKM. This CDR3 has 17 amino acids. V was cut by 5 bases and J by 2 bases, with 20 bases left in between. The CDR3 nucleotides read TGTGCCAGCAGTCACGGGCGGAGGGACGCCTTCACAGATACGCAGTATTTT. Residues: CASSHGRRDAFTDTQYF.

The chain has TRBV6-1 and TRBJ1-6; a possible D gene is TRBD1 (5 bases). Germline V gene lookup returns CDR1 MNHNS and CDR2 SASEGT. The CDR3 spans 16 residues. V dropped 1 base and J dropped 11 bases, with 18 bases sitting between them. CDR3 amino acids: CASSEVLRVRVAPLHF. CDR3 coding DNA: TGTGCCAGCAGTGAAGTCCTAAGGGTCAGGGTTGCACCCCTCCACTTT.

Only one count was recorded for this clone. This rearrangement joins TRBV19 to TRBJ2-1; D is ambiguous. Per germline, CDR1 LNHDA and CDR2 SQIVND (reference sequence). This CDR3 has 15 amino acids. V lost 7 bases, J lost 8 bases, and 21 bases lay in between. The CDR3 is CASTDLPLRPDEQFF. The DNA for the CDR3 is TGTGCCAGTACGGACCTTCCACTCCGTCCCGATGAGCAGTTCTTC.

This chain connects TRBV7-2 to TRBJ2-6; 9 bases agree with TRBD1. The CDR3 is made up of 19 amino acids. V gave up 5 bases and J gave up 3 bases; unmatched junction bases: 14. CDR1 is SGHTA, CDR2 FQGNSA, per germline. The CDR3 DNA is TGTGCCAGCAGCGACCGAACGACAGGGGGATCGGTTGGGGCCAACGTCCTGACTTTC. It specifies CASSDRTTGGSVGANVLTF.

This chain connects TRBV3-1 (or the pseudogene TRBV3-2) to TRBJ1-6, with 7 nucleotides matching TRBD1. J gave up 8 bases and V 0 bases, and 19 bases lay outside the gene matches. CDR3 length: 20 amino acids. CDR1 and CDR2 (germline): LGHDT, YNNKEL (reference sequence). CDR3 bases: TGTGCCAGCAGCCAAGATCGCCCAATCTCGCGACAGGGCACCCATTCACCCCTCCACTTT. This translates into CASSQDRPISRQGTHSPLHF.

The chain couples TRBV5-1 to TRBJ1-6; D is possibly TRBD1 (6 bases). The CDR3 loop spans 16 amino acids. Trimming pared 4 bases from V and 5 bases from J, leaving 16 bases between. Germline V CDR1 and CDR2: SGHRS, YFSETQ. This chain's CDR3 is CASSASGTPNNSPLHF. CDR3 sequence (DNA): TGCGCCAGCAGCGCCTCAGGGACACCCAATAATTCACCCCTCCACTTT.

The genes are TRBV7-9 and TRBJ2-7; no reliable D call. V dropped 3 bases and J dropped 3 bases, with 9 bases sitting between them. The CDR3 is 13 residues long. Germline V lookup: CDR1 SEHNR, CDR2 FQNEAQ (reference sequence). This chain's CDR3 is CASSLQQYYEQYF. In nucleotides, the CDR3 is TGTGCCAGCAGCTTGCAGCAGTACTACGAGCAGTACTTC.

The chain joins TRBV5-1 to TRBJ2-7; D gene unclear. The germline gives CDR1 SGHRS, CDR2 YFSETQ. CDR3 length equals 14 residues. The ends were cut back, 2 bases at V and 1 base at J, with 10 bases in the middle. The CDR3: CASSLVGLSYEQYF. The DNA for the CDR3 is TGCGCCAGCAGCTTAGTAGGGTTGTCCTACGAGCAGTACTTC.

The chain has TRBV29-1 and TRBJ2-3, with 7 bases identical to TRBD1. This CDR3 spans 14 amino acids. Germline V gene data show CDR1 as SQVTM and CDR2 as ANQGSEA. The V segment lost 3 bases and the J segment 7 bases; nucleotides outside the gene matches: 10. CDR3 protein: CSVDGQATSYTQYF. As DNA, the CDR3 is TGCAGCGTTGACGGACAGGCCACCTCATATACGCAGTATTTT.

A single count supports this clone. The chain recombines TRBV9 with TRBJ2-7; TRBD2 agrees at 9 bases. The germline gives CDR1 SGDLS, CDR2 YYNGEE. The V segment lost 4 bases and the J segment 4 bases; nucleotides outside the gene matches: 6. The length of the CDR3 is 14 residues. The CDR3 region is CASSPTGLAYEQYF. CDR3 nucleotide sequence: TGTGCCAGCAGCCCTACGGGACTAGCTTACGAGCAGTACTTC.

The count of this clone is one. The rearrangement joins TRBV6-2 or TRBV6-3 to TRBJ2-7; 7 bases fit TRBD1. V gave up 5 bases and J gave up 4 bases; unmatched junction bases: 11. The CDR3 is 15 amino acids. CDR1 is MNHEY and CDR2 is SVGEGT in the germline V gene. In DNA form, the CDR3 reads TGTGCCAGCAGTGAGGCCCCGGGACAGAATTACGAGCAGTACTTC. It translates to CASSEAPGQNYEQYF.

The genes are TRBV7-2 and TRBJ2-3; D not certain. Per germline, CDR1 SGHTA and CDR2 FQGNSA. The CDR3 covers 13 residues. With 2 bases removed from V and 2 bases from J, the gap between germline ends came to 5 bases. The CDR3 region is CASSLPPTDTQYF. DNA of the CDR3: TGTGCCAGCAGCTTACCCCCCACAGATACGCAGTATTTT.

The V and J genes are TRBV18 and TRBJ1-5, with TRBD1 as a possible D gene (5 bases). CDR1 and CDR2 from the germline V gene are KGHSH and LQKENI. This CDR3 spans 14 amino acids. V was cut by 4 bases and J by 6 bases, with 13 bases left in between. The CDR3 spells CASSRAGNGQPQHF. Written as DNA, the CDR3 is TGTGCCAGCTCACGCGCAGGGAATGGTCAGCCCCAGCATTTT.

V and J are TRBV21-1 and TRBJ2-1; the table's D gene call, TRBD1, was not cross checked with the DNA. TRBV21-1 is a pseudogene. This CDR3 is built from 18 residues. In DNA, the CDR3 is TGTGCCAGCAGCAAAGGGGGTAGGGTGGACAGGGGTTACAATGAGCAGTTCTTC. Its protein is CASSKGGRVDRGYNEQFF.